Below are 22 T cell receptor beta chains sequenced from a single sample in a study of blood T cells in healthy people across ages. For the second PCR, which ran for about 7 to 12 cycles, a sample-barcoded 5' primer and a J-beta primer mix were used. TCRdb independently ran MiXCR on the 5' RACE reads; one entry per CDR3 protein. The sample includes 800,000 to 900,000 distinct CDR3 sequences, about 59% of them seen just once. The sequenced sample consisted of blood. The source is a man younger than 40 in good health.

Only a few counts were recorded for this clonotype. The V and J genes are TRBV10-3 and TRBJ2-3; D gene ambiguous. V was cut by 3 bases and J by 1 base, with 11 bases left in between. Germline lookup yields CDR1 ENHRY and CDR2 SYGVKD. CDR3 length: 15 residues. The CDR3 DNA reads TGTGCCATCAGTGAACACTTAACAGGCACAGATACGCAGTATTTT. Amino acids: CAISEHLTGTDTQYF.

This chain connects TRBV7-9 to TRBJ2-1, with D perhaps TRBD2 (6 bases). The V end was cut by 5 bases, the J end by 9 bases, with 11 bases between. The CDR3 spans 12 residues. In germline, CDR1 is SEHNR, CDR2 FQNEAQ (reference sequence). This chain's CDR3 is CASSPTSREQFF. The CDR3 DNA is TGTGCCAGCAGCCCGACTAGTCGTGAGCAGTTCTTC.

The chain links TRBV3-1 to TRBJ2-2, with TRBD2 identical over 12 bases. CDR1 LGHDT and CDR2 YNNKEL come from the germline V gene (reference sequence). V lost 5 bases to trimming and J lost 5 bases; unmatched junction nucleotides: 6. The CDR3 loop spans 16 amino acids. The CDR3 nucleotides are TGTGCCAGCAGCAGAGGACTAGCGGGGCGGACCGGGGAGCTGTTTTTT. Translation gives CASSRGLAGRTGELFF.

This clonotype was observed a few times. The chain is built from TRBV4-2 and TRBJ1-2; a possible D gene is TRBD1 (5 bases). V was trimmed by 5 bases and J by 3 bases, leaving 16 bases between them. There are 15 residues in the CDR3. Germline V gene sequence: CDR1 LGHNA, CDR2 YNFKEQ. In DNA, the CDR3 is TGTGCCAGCAGCGAACGTCTGACAGCGGACTATGGCTACACCTTC. Its translation: CASSERLTADYGYTF.

In nucleotides, the CDR3 is TGCAGCGTTGAAGCGGGGCCAACTAATGAAAAACTGTTTTTT. It translates to CSVEAGPTNEKLFF. The J gene is TRBJ1-4, the V gene TRBV29-1; D might be TRBD1 (5 bases). Trimming removed 1 base from V and 0 bases from J, with 6 bases in between. This CDR3 has 14 residues. CDR1 SQVTM and CDR2 ANQGSEA come from the germline V gene.

The rearrangement links TRBV21-1 to TRBJ2-7; the table assigns TRBD1, which was not confirmed against the DNA. TRBV21-1 is termed a pseudogene. This CDR3 contains 16 residues. CDR3 bases: TGTGCCAGCAGCAAAGAGAAGGGACAGGGGGCCTGCGAGCAGTACTTC. Protein product: CASSKEKGQGACEQYF.

This clonotype showed up just once. V and J are TRBV19 and TRBJ2-1, with D possibly being TRBD1 (6 bases). This CDR3 region has 16 residues. Per the germline V gene, CDR1 is LNHDA and CDR2 is SQIVND (reference sequence). V gave up 6 bases and J gave up 0 bases, with 15 bases separating them. This CDR3 is CASRDSYSSSYNEQFF. DNA for the CDR3: TGTGCCAGTAGGGACAGTTACTCTAGCTCCTACAATGAGCAGTTCTTC.

This clonotype was counted a few times. The chain joins TRBV4-3 to TRBJ2-5; D uncertain. Germline V CDR1 and CDR2: LGHNA, YSLEER. Trimming removed 1 base at V and 2 bases at J, with 14 bases between. The CDR3 spans 16 residues. The CDR3 DNA follows: TGCGCCAGCAGCCAAGTTGGTGTAGAGAGACAAGAGACCCAGTACTTC. Translated, it gives CASSQVGVERQETQYF.

The CDR3 reads CASSPVPGQATNEKLFF. Written as DNA, the CDR3 is TGTGCCAGCAGTCCAGTCCCGGGACAGGCAACTAATGAAAAACTGTTTTTT. The chain recombines TRBV12-3 or TRBV12-4 with TRBJ1-4; TRBD1 agrees at 8 bases. V trimming: 5 bases; J trimming: 0 bases; junction bases outside the gene matches: 8. The CDR3 extends over 17 amino acids.

J is TRBJ1-5 and V is TRBV15, with D unresolved. From germline, CDR1 is LNHNV and CDR2 YYDKDF (reference sequence). V shed 1 base and J shed 2 bases, with 12 bases lying between them. The CDR3 has 16 amino acids. In DNA, the CDR3 is TGTGCCACCAGCAGAGCTGTCCCGGTGGGCAATCAGCCCCAGCATTTT. Protein product: CATSRAVPVGNQPQHF.

This clonotype was counted a few times. This chain uses TRBV5-1 with TRBJ2-4; 12 bases align to TRBD2. The last part of the DNA fits TRBJ2-5 better; the J call may be wrong. Germline loops: CDR1 SGHRS, CDR2 YFSETQ. The CDR3 sequence is 16 residues long. The CDR3 coding sequence is TGCGCCAGCAGCTTGGGACGACTAGCGGGGGATGAGACCCAGTACTTC. Encoded protein: CASSLGRLAGDETQYF.

The chain uses TRBV6-2 or TRBV6-3 and TRBJ2-7; no reliable D call. Germline CDR1 and CDR2: MNHEY and SVGEGT. This CDR3 has 12 residues. The V gene lost 2 bases and the J gene lost 3 bases, with 5 bases spanning the gap. The CDR3 DNA follows: TGTGCCAGCAGTTACCAGCTCTACGAGCAGTACTTC. It encodes CASSYQLYEQYF.

About this clonotype: This may arise from a read error, as a much more abundant clone is one base away. This chain links TRBV3-1 with TRBJ2-3, with D possibly TRBD1 on 5 matching bases. This CDR3 is 16 amino acids long. The germline V gene encodes CDR1 LGHDT and CDR2 YNNKEL (reference sequence). For the CDR3, the DNA is TGTGCCAGCAGCCAAGATTTGGCAGGGAACACAGATGCGCAGTATTTT. It encodes CASSQDLAGNTDAQYF.

This clonotype showed up just once. The chain uses TRBV7-9 and TRBJ2-1; no clear D gene. The CDR3 runs to 16 residues. The germline V and J ends were trimmed by 1 base and 3 bases, with 13 bases remaining between them. Looked up from germline, CDR1 is SEHNR and CDR2 is FQNEAQ (reference sequence). CDR3: CASSLEDPRNYNEQFF. For the CDR3, the DNA is TGTGCCAGCAGCTTAGAGGACCCTCGAAACTACAATGAGCAGTTCTTC. The full variable domain, its missing parts supplied by reference TRBV7-9 and TRBJ2-1, is DTGVSQNPRHKITKRGQNVTFRCDPISEHNRLYWYRQTLGQGPEFLTYFQNEAQLEKSRLLSDRFSAERPKGSFSTLEIQRTEQGDSAMYLCASSLEDPRNYNEQFFGPGTRLTVL.

In this sample, this clonotype turned up a few times. This chain links TRBV7-9 with TRBJ2-7; D not certain. V lost 4 bases, J lost 5 bases, and 15 bases lay in between. Germline CDR1 is SEHNR and CDR2 is FQNEAQ (reference sequence). This CDR3 is 14 amino acids long. CDR3 residues: CASSWEGWTDEQYF. CDR3 DNA: TGTGCCAGCAGCTGGGAAGGATGGACCGACGAGCAGTACTTC.

The chain carries TRBV12-3 or TRBV12-4 and TRBJ2-5, with D possibly matching TRBD1 (7 bases). Trimming removed 4 bases at V and 5 bases at J, with 17 bases between. This CDR3 has 15 amino acids. CDR3 coding DNA: TGTGCCAGCAGTTCATCAGGGGGGTGGACGGAGACCCAGTACTTC. Its protein product is CASSSSGGWTETQYF.

The chain is built from TRBV20-1 and TRBJ1-4; D is perhaps TRBD1 (6 bases). The V gene lost 0 bases and the J gene lost 0 bases, with 14 bases spanning the gap. CDR3 length: 17 residues. Germline CDR1 and CDR2: DFQATT and SNEGSKA (reference sequence). The CDR3 is CSARDRDRPATNEKLFF. The CDR3 DNA is TGCAGTGCTAGAGATCGAGACAGGCCTGCAACTAATGAAAAACTGTTTTTT.

The chain couples TRBV6-1 to TRBJ1-5, with D perhaps TRBD1 (5 bases). The CDR3 is 15 residues long. Trimming left V 2 bases short and J 2 bases short, with 10 bases between. The V gene's germline CDR1 is MNHNS and CDR2 SASEGT. Written as DNA, the CDR3 is TGTGCCAGCAGTGAAATTCTGGGGCGCAATCAGCCCCAGCATTTT. It is translated as CASSEILGRNQPQHF.

The rearrangement joins TRBV20-1 to TRBJ2-5; 9 bases are a match to TRBD1. The CDR3 totals 13 residues. The trim removed 3 bases at V and 6 bases at J, leaving 5 bases unmatched. Per germline, CDR1 DFQATT and CDR2 SNEGSKA (reference sequence). CDR3 sequence: CSASTGGRKTQYF. The DNA for the CDR3 is TGCAGTGCTAGCACAGGGGGCAGGAAGACCCAGTACTTC.

The V and J genes are TRBV20-1 and TRBJ2-1, with 10 bases that match TRBD2. Germline trimming cut 4 bases from V and 1 base from J; bases unmatched to any gene: 4. The CDR3 spans 15 residues. Germline V gene sequence: CDR1 DFQATT, CDR2 SNEGSKA (reference sequence). The DNA of the CDR3 is TGCAGTGCTAACGTACTAGCGGGGTCCTACAATGAGCAGTTCTTC. The encoded protein is CSANVLAGSYNEQFF.

This chain links TRBV10-3 with TRBJ2-4, with TRBD1 matching 7 bases. The DNA end is more similar to TRBJ2-7, so the J call may be wrong. Germline CDR1 ENHRY, CDR2 SYGVKD. There are 12 residues in the CDR3. The chain's CDR3 is CATGQVRGEQYF. Here the CDR3 DNA reads TGTGCCACCGGACAGGTTCGGGGCGAGCAGTACTTC.

V is TRBV10-3 and J is TRBJ1-2, with 11 bases identical to TRBD1. The CDR3 sequence is 14 residues long. V dropped 7 bases and J dropped 6; count of bases not matched to a gene: 7. Per germline, CDR1 ENHRY and CDR2 SYGVKD. CDR3 sequence reads: CAITGQGAADGYTF. CDR3 in DNA: TGTGCCATCACCGGACAGGGGGCTGCGGATGGCTACACCTTC.